This TCR beta chain was captured by sequencing in a study of shared clonotypes between healthy human individuals. Notes on the study in general: Against clonotypes common to all four donors, non-shared ones had lower generation probabilities. On the whole, naive subsets had larger estimated richness than memory subsets had.

This CDR3 contains 13 residues. CDR1 is SEHNR, CDR2 FQNEAQ, per germline (reference sequence). V dropped 0 bases and J dropped 4 bases, with 5 bases sitting between them. Each donor was a Caucasian adult residing in Nashville, Tennessee. CD45RA-negative memory and CD45RA+ naive subsets were split from the CD4+ cells. There are a few counts of this clone. Its antigen is unidentified. Other DNA sequences in this specimen translate into the identical CDR3. Libraries were prepared by immunoSEQ multiplex PCR; TCRdb keeps only in-frame clonotypes and omits some of them. In the table there are 2.5 million or so clones, approximately 90% of which are singletons.

This clonotype originated in a man younger than 30 in good health. The chain recombines TRBV7-9 with TRBJ2-3, with no clear D. The sample consisted of naive CD4+ T cells sorted from blood. Indicated subset: CD45RA+ positively selected. The CDR3 nucleotides read TGTGCCAGCAGCTTAGCAGGGTCAGATACGCAGTATTTT. Residues: CASSLAGSDTQYF.